In its sample, the clone carrying this TCR beta chain was seen many times. The study left out patients who had uncontrolled infection, other autoimmune disease, pregnancy or lactation. The data derive from a study of T cells in Graves' hyperthyroidism and ophthalmopathy. Template material for amplifying TCR beta CDR3 regions consisted of RNA transcripts. Initially, a first-round RT-PCR of the TCR CDR3 employed the HTBI primer set. In TCRdb, the multiplex PCR reads were re-called with MiXCR into one record per CDR3 protein. Here the sample spans about 600,000 distinct CDR3 sequences, 15% to 20% being singletons. This CDR3 spans 15 amino acids. Unmatched junction bases numbered 7, after V lost 5 bases and J lost 3 bases. CDR1 and CDR2 from the germline V gene are MDHEN and SYDVKM.

The chain carries TRBV28 and TRBJ2-7, with 10 bases identical to TRBD1. Sequencing used blood. The source is a woman aged 40 to 55 with Graves' ophthalmopathy. CDR3: CASSPLGDRGYEQYF. CDR3 bases: TGTGCCAGCAGTCCACTCGGGGACAGGGGCTACGAGCAGTACTTC.